One and the same sample provided the 9 T cell receptor beta chains below, sequenced in a study of blood T cell repertoires in COVID-19. TCRdb's copy holds only in-frame clones and misses some; the assay was immunoSEQ multiplex PCR. The data hold roughly 160,000 clones, with around 83% observed a single time. The sequencing sample was made of peripheral blood. Source of these receptors: a man between 18 and 29 years old with acute or convalescent COVID-19.

The chain couples TRBV3-1 (or the pseudogene TRBV3-2) to TRBJ1-6; no reliable D call. V lost 1 base to trimming and J lost 5 bases, with 6 bases between them. CDR3 length equals 14 residues. From germline, CDR1 is LGHDT and CDR2 YNNKEL (reference sequence). CDR3 sequence reads: CASSQGGNNSPLHF. In DNA form, the CDR3 reads TGTGCCAGCAGCCAAGGAGGCAATAATTCACCCCTCCACTTT.

This chain joins TRBV6-5 and TRBJ2-3, with D perhaps matching TRBD1 (5 bases). CDR1 and CDR2 (germline): MNHEY, SVGAGI. V was pared by 6 bases and J by 5 bases, with 12 bases between. This CDR3 comprises 13 residues. CDR3 sequence (DNA): TGTGCCAGCAGAGGCCTCCAGGGAGATACGCAGTATTTT. Translation: CASRGLQGDTQYF.

The V call is TRBV7-8, the J call TRBJ2-2; 7 bases agree with TRBD1. In germline, CDR1 is SGHVS, CDR2 FQNEAQ. V dropped 2 bases and J dropped 6; count of bases not matched to a gene: 6. The CDR3 has 15 amino acids. CDR3 protein: CASSLPRGRAGELFF. The CDR3 DNA follows: TGTGCCAGCAGCTTACCGAGGGGGCGGGCCGGGGAGCTGTTTTTT.

The DNA of the CDR3 is TGTGCCAGCAGTCAATTTAGAGGTTTGGCTTTCTTT. It specifies CASSQFRGLAFF. The chain is built from TRBV12-3 or TRBV12-4 and TRBJ1-1; D is ambiguous. The CDR3 runs to 12 residues. Between the trimmed V and J ends, which lost 5 bases and 11 bases, there was a span of 15 bases.

The V call is TRBV27, the J call TRBJ2-3; 7 bases line up with TRBD1. V trimming: 5 bases; J trimming: 10 bases; junction bases outside the gene matches: 12. From germline, CDR1 is MNHEY and CDR2 SMNVEV (reference sequence). The CDR3 totals 14 residues. The CDR3 spells CASSLRQGFKSQYF. For the CDR3, the DNA is TGTGCCAGCAGTCTACGACAGGGCTTCAAGTCGCAGTATTTT.

This chain links TRBV5-1 with TRBJ2-3; 7 bases agree with TRBD2. J gave up 3 bases and V 5 bases, and 9 bases lay outside the gene matches. The length of the CDR3 is 15 residues. Germline V gives CDR1 SGHRS, CDR2 YFSETQ. This CDR3 is CASSFGLGSTDTQYF. DNA for the CDR3: TGCGCCAGCAGTTTTGGACTAGGGAGTACAGATACGCAGTATTTT.

The CDR3 nucleotides read TGTGCCAGCAGTTACCCAGGGAACAATCAGCCCCAGCATTTT. As protein: CASSYPGNNQPQHF. The chain has TRBV6-6 and TRBJ1-5, with D tentatively TRBD1 (5 bases). Trimming shortened V by 2 bases and J by 3 bases, and 8 bases separated the two germline ends. Germline V gene lookup returns CDR1 MNHNY and CDR2 SVGAGI (reference sequence). CDR3 length: 14 amino acids.

CDR3: CASSQTGLEEPQHF. The DNA of the CDR3 is TGTGCCAGCAGTCAAACAGGGCTTGAGGAGCCCCAGCATTTT. This chain joins TRBV27 and TRBJ1-5, with a weak D call TRBD1 (6 bases). Germline V lookup: CDR1 MNHEY, CDR2 SMNVEV (reference sequence). The CDR3 sequence is 14 residues long. With 5 bases removed from V and 8 bases from J, the gap between germline ends came to 16 bases.

This chain joins TRBV4-1 and TRBJ1-1; D gene unclear. CDR1 and CDR2 from the germline V gene are MGHRA and YSYEKL. The CDR3 spans 11 residues. V dropped 3 bases and J dropped 9 bases, with 8 bases sitting between them. This CDR3 reads CASSQERKAFF. The CDR3 DNA follows: TGCGCCAGCAGCCAGGAGAGGAAAGCTTTCTTT.